Listed here is a single T cell receptor beta chain. Antigen: not known. In the naive CD8 group, cells lacked CD45RO and were positively selected for CCR7, so terminally differentiated effector memory CD45RA+ cells were left out. Study donors comprised healthy, HIV-negative adults devoid of recent acute infection or vaccination. The germline V gene has CDR1 GTSNPN and CDR2 SVGIG (reference sequence). V was shortened by 0 bases and J by 4 bases, with 9 bases between the two germline ends. The CDR3 is 13 amino acids. The genomic DNA of each subset was split evenly across several immunoSEQ plates. In the original processing: In the immunoSEQ data, sequences were junction-only and lacked quality scores, so filtering differed. The assay was immunoSEQ multiplex PCR, and TCRdb's table has in-frame clones only and misses some. That table supplies the V and J calls and clone size; D and trimming were determined from the DNA. This sample has 1.5 million to 2.5 million clones, with about 94% found just once.

The sample is drawn from a study of shared clonotypes between healthy human individuals. Findings of the study overall: Clonotype sharing across donors was expected to vary with sequencing depth.

The sequenced sample consisted of naive CD8+ T cells sorted from blood. The chain has TRBV30 and TRBJ1-2, with D perhaps TRBD1 (6 bases). The receptor was isolated from a man aged 18 to 30 in good health. This chain's CDR3 is CAWSVRGGYGYTF. The CDR3 region has the DNA TGTGCCTGGAGTGTACGAGGGGGCTATGGCTACACCTTC.